Shown below are 13 T cell receptor beta chains from a single sample sequenced in a study of PD-L1 blockade in urothelial cancer. Time point given: pretreatment peripheral blood. TCRdb's copy holds only in-frame clones and misses some; the assay was immunoSEQ multiplex PCR. This sample yields over 35,000 clones, of which around four fifths are seen a single time; about 16% belongs to the top ten. The sequences come from PBMCs, collected around atezolizumab (anti-PD-L1) treatment. All receptors derive from a man older than 75 with urothelial cancer.

CDR3 DNA: TGTGCCAGCAGCGTAGCTATAGTTGGAGATGAGCAGTTCTTC. Its translation is CASSVAIVGDEQFF. The V gene is TRBV9, the J gene TRBJ2-1, with D hard to call. Germline lookup yields CDR1 SGDLS and CDR2 YYNGEE. This CDR3 spans 14 amino acids. Deletions cut 0 bases from V and 8 bases from J, with 12 bases between.

V and J are TRBV18 and TRBJ2-1, with 9 bases identical to TRBD2. V lost 0 bases and J lost 11; bases outside the gene matches: 11. Germline V gives CDR1 KGHSH, CDR2 LQKENI. The CDR3 runs 16 residues. The CDR3 DNA sequence: TGTGCCAGCTCACCACCGGTGGGCGGGAGGGCCAGTCAGCAGTTCTTC. Its translation: CASSPPVGGRASQQFF.

The V and J genes are TRBV2 and TRBJ2-7; 15 nucleotides align to TRBD2. CDR1 and CDR2 from the germline V gene are SNHLY and FYNNEI. CDR3 length: 14 amino acids. V dropped 6 bases and J dropped 5; count of bases not matched to a gene: 2. Here the CDR3 DNA reads TGTGCCAGCAGGGGACTAGCGGGAGGCCACGAGCAGTACTTC. Translated: CASRGLAGGHEQYF. Filled out from reference TRBV2 and TRBJ2-7, the complete variable domain reads EPEVTQTPSHQVTQMGQEVILRCVPISNHLYFYWYRQILGQKVEFLVSFYNNEISEKSEIFDDQFSVERPDGSNFTLKIRSTKLEDSAMYFCASRGLAGGHEQYFGPGTRLTVT.

V and J are TRBV9 and TRBJ2-1; TRBD1 aligns across 8 bases. V trimming: 3 bases; J trimming: 7 bases; junction bases outside the gene matches: 21. The CDR3 consists of 19 residues. CDR1 SGDLS and CDR2 YYNGEE come from the germline V gene. Here the CDR3 reads CASSGVSGRGPRFSNEQFF. CDR3 bases: TGTGCCAGCAGCGGAGTTAGCGGCAGGGGGCCTCGCTTCTCGAATGAGCAGTTCTTC.

The chain uses TRBV19 and TRBJ2-2, with D possibly matching TRBD1 (6 bases). Looked up from germline, CDR1 is LNHDA and CDR2 is SQIVND (reference sequence). V was cut by 4 bases and J by 1 base, with 10 bases left in between. The CDR3 covers 15 residues. The CDR3, as DNA: TGTGCCAGTAGTACTGACAGGCGGAACACCGGGGAGCTGTTTTTT. Translating it yields CASSTDRRNTGELFF.

This clone was counted between two and nine times. The genes are TRBV10-2 and TRBJ2-5, with a weak D call TRBD1 (5 bases). V dropped 0 bases and J dropped 5 bases, with 10 bases sitting between them. The CDR3 is made up of 14 amino acids. The germline gives CDR1 WSHSY, CDR2 SAAADI. The CDR3 protein is CASSESRGAETQYF. In nucleotides, the CDR3 is TGCGCCAGCAGTGAGTCTAGGGGCGCGGAGACCCAGTACTTC.

This chain links TRBV5-1 with TRBJ2-3; D unresolved. V was clipped by 7 bases and J by 1 base, with 10 bases between them. Germline V gene sequence: CDR1 SGHRS, CDR2 YFSETQ. CDR3 size: 13 residues. The CDR3 region is CASAETGTDTQYF. Here the CDR3 DNA reads TGCGCCAGCGCGGAGACCGGCACAGATACGCAGTATTTT.

This chain joins TRBV2 and TRBJ2-7, with D perhaps TRBD1 (5 bases). The germline V gene encodes CDR1 SNHLY and CDR2 FYNNEI. The CDR3 spans 11 residues. Trimming took 10 bases from V and 7 from J, leaving 14 bases between them. CDR3 region: CATSFSGEQYF. The CDR3 DNA follows: TGTGCCACCTCCTTCTCAGGGGAGCAGTACTTC. The whole variable domain, remainder taken from reference TRBV2 and TRBJ2-7, is EPEVTQTPSHQVTQMGQEVILRCVPISNHLYFYWYRQILGQKVEFLVSFYNNEISEKSEIFDDQFSVERPDGSNFTLKIRSTKLEDSAMYFCATSFSGEQYFGPGTRLTVT.

The rearrangement uses TRBV5-4 and TRBJ2-5; possibly TRBD1 for D (5 bases). The CDR3 runs to 15 residues. The germline gives CDR1 SGHNT, CDR2 YYREEE (reference sequence). V lost 0 bases and J 1 base, leaving 10 bases between the germline ends. The CDR3 reads CASSLDSGIQETQYF. The CDR3 coding sequence is TGTGCCAGCAGCTTGGACTCAGGGATCCAAGAGACCCAGTACTTC.

The rearrangement links TRBV7-9 to TRBJ1-2; tentatively, D is TRBD1 (5 bases). Germline V gives CDR1 SEHNR, CDR2 FQNEAQ (reference sequence). V lost 3 bases, J lost 8 bases, and 10 bases lay in between. The CDR3 is 12 residues long. This CDR3 is CASSFPGQGYTF. The CDR3 DNA follows: TGTGCCAGCAGCTTCCCAGGGCAAGGCTACACCTTC.

The chain carries TRBV13 and TRBJ2-7, with TRBD2 identical over 10 bases. Germline CDR1 is PRHDT and CDR2 is FYEKMQ (reference sequence). Unmatched junction bases numbered 9, after V lost 4 bases and J lost 6 bases. The CDR3 has 15 residues. Here the CDR3 DNA reads TGTGCCAGCAGCTCGACTAGCGGGTTCCTCGGCGAGCAGTACTTC. Protein sequence: CASSSTSGFLGEQYF.

V is TRBV19 and J is TRBJ2-4; D might be TRBD1 (5 bases). CDR3 size: 14 residues. CDR1 is LNHDA and CDR2 is SQIVND in the germline V gene (reference sequence). V shed 9 bases and J shed 0 bases, with 12 bases lying between them. Here the CDR3 reads CASRDSLAKNIQYF. The DNA for the CDR3 is TGTGCCAGCAGAGACAGTCTAGCCAAAAACATTCAGTACTTC. The complete variable domain, with remaining parts taken from reference TRBV19 and TRBJ2-4, reads DGGITQSPKYLFRKEGQNVTLSCEQNLNHDAMYWYRQDPGQGLRLIYYSQIVNDFQKGDIAEGYSVSREKKESFPLTVTSAQKNPTAFYLCASRDSLAKNIQYFGAGTRLSVL.

This chain uses TRBV9 with TRBJ1-3; TRBD1 is a possible D gene (5 bases). This CDR3 comprises 17 residues. The V gene lost 3 bases and the J gene lost 2 bases, with 18 bases spanning the gap. Germline assignment: CDR1 SGDLS and CDR2 YYNGEE. CDR3 sequence: CASSGTGLPLAGNTIYF. CDR3 DNA: TGTGCCAGCAGCGGGACGGGACTCCCCCTAGCTGGAAACACCATATATTTT.